This record concerns one T cell receptor (beta chain) sequence. The sample is drawn from a study of CD8 T cells in Susac syndrome. The controls, all healthy donors, were matched for age and sex. TEMRA cells were FACS-enriched, and CD8+ and CD4+ T cells were isolated negatively. 0.5 to 1 ug RNA was reverse transcribed with random hexamers. Multiplex immunoSEQ PCR targeted 54 Vbeta and 13 Jbeta TCR beta segments. One entry per CDR3 protein, called by TCRdb with MiXCR from the immunoSEQ multiplex PCR reads. The sample consists of approximately 170,000 distinct CDR3 sequences, around 92% of them appearing once. Sequencing used CD4+ T cells from PBMCs. This clonotype was sampled from a human donor in good health.

The CDR3 sequence: CASSRLRDSSYNEQFF. The DNA of the CDR3 is TGTGCCAGCAGCCGCCTTAGGGACAGCTCCTACAATGAGCAGTTCTTC. V and J are TRBV3-1 and TRBJ2-1; 7 nucleotides line up with TRBD1. The trim removed 4 bases at V and 0 bases at J, leaving 6 bases unmatched. The CDR3 contains 16 residues. Germline V gene sequence: CDR1 LGHDT, CDR2 YNNKEL (reference sequence).